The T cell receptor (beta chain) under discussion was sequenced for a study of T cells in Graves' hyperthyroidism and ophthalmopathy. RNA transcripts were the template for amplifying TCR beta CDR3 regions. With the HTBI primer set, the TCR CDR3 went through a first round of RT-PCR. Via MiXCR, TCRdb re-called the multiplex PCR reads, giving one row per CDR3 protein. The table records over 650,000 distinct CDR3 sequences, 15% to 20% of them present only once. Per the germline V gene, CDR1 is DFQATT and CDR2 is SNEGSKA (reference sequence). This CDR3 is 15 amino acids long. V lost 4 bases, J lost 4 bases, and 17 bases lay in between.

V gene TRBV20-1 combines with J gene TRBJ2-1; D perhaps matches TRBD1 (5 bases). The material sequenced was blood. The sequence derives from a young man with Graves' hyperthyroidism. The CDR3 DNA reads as TGCAGTGCTACACCCACTCCGACAGCTTACAATGAGCAGTTCTTC. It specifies CSATPTPTAYNEQFF.